This TCR beta chain was identified in a study of blood T cell repertoires in COVID-19. Overall study context: Italy, Spain and the United States were the sources of the convalescent and acute COVID-19 samples. Sources were T cells, B-cell-depleted T cells, or PBMCs; the material itself was cDNA or gDNA.

Original analysis: It was from reference gene primer amplification that nucleated cell counts were estimated. Libraries were prepared by immunoSEQ multiplex PCR; TCRdb keeps only in-frame clonotypes and omits some of them. The DNA was the basis for D and trimming; V, J and clone size are from that table. Among tens of thousands of clones listed, around 90% were seen once. The length of the CDR3 is 15 residues. Trimming stripped 7 bases from V and 4 bases from J, with 16 bases between. CDR1 and CDR2 (germline): MNHNY, SVGAGI (reference sequence). Seattle's enrolled individuals joined amid active infection and were then monitored longitudinally.

The source of this sequence is a man aged 18 to 29 with COVID-19, enrolled during active disease. The chain has TRBV6-6 and TRBJ2-2; D is possibly TRBD2 (5 bases). The sequenced sample was peripheral blood. CDR3 protein: CASTLRETGTGELFF. In DNA, the CDR3 is TGTGCCAGCACCCTTCGGGAAACGGGCACCGGGGAGCTGTTTTTT.